This TCR beta chain is from a study of Graves' ophthalmopathy and Graves' hyperthyroidism. Study at large: Samples of peripheral blood were obtained at initial diagnosis, prior to treatment of any kind.

This clonotype was found a few times. The germline CDR1 and CDR2 sequences are MNHNS and SASEGT. Trimming stripped 2 bases from V and 3 bases from J, with 10 bases between. CDR3 length: 14 amino acids. The authors amplified TCR beta CDR3 regions, and they did so from RNA transcripts for repertoire sequencing. After a first-round RT-PCR with HTBI primers, a second-round multiplex PCR was run. In TCRdb, the multiplex PCR reads were re-called with MiXCR into one record per CDR3 protein. The sample has around 670,000 distinct CDR3 sequences; 40% are singletons. The receptor was derived from an adult man with Graves' ophthalmopathy. The rearrangement links TRBV6-1 to TRBJ1-2; a possible D gene is TRBD1 (5 bases). The specimen sequenced was peripheral blood. The CDR3 bases are TGTGCCAGCAGTGAATTGGTCAGGGACTATGGCTACACCTTC. Translated, it gives CASSELVRDYGYTF.